Many counts were recorded for the clone carrying this TCR beta chain. Its specificity is unknown. The record originates from a study of regulatory T cells in long-lasting Graves disease. CDR1 is MNHNS, CDR2 SASEGT, per germline. This CDR3 contains 16 residues. With V trimmed by 5 bases and J by 1 base, 5 bases remained unmatched. Time point meaning: newly diagnosed GD, antithyroid drugs for less than 3 months. The TCR library was made from RNA that had been extracted from PBMCs in TRIzol. Points from the study as a whole: Favored gene segments in persistent disease were TRBV28, TRBJ1-2 and TRBJ2-5.

Assembly of TCR beta libraries relied on iRepertoire HTBI primers together with Arm-PCR of CDR3 regions. TCRdb itself ran the multiplex PCR reads through MiXCR, one entry per CDR3 protein. The table lists some 350,000 distinct CDR3 sequences, about a sixth of them singletons, with 20% to 25% in the top ten. The same specimen was also included in a second study, on T cells in Graves' hyperthyroidism and ophthalmopathy.

This sequence joins TRBV6-1 and TRBJ2-2; TRBD1 matches 9 bases. Sequences were derived from peripheral blood mononuclear cells (PBMCs), sampled at new diagnosis, from a patient treated with antithyroid drugs. The receptor was isolated from a woman aged 18-29 years with Graves disease. The CDR3 DNA sequence: TGTGCCAGCAGTCAACGGACAGGGGAGAACACCGGGGAGCTGTTTTTT. The encoded protein is CASSQRTGENTGELFF.